A selection of T cell receptor beta chains follows, all from one sample in a study of chemoradiotherapy in HPV16-positive cancers. Generated by immunoSEQ multiplex PCR, the TCRdb table keeps only in-frame clones and is missing some. Here the sample spans approximately 14,000 clones, just under 70% being singletons. This material was collected from a patient who underwent chemoradiotherapy. The receptors here all came from a human donor with HPV-associated anogenital cancer. CDR3s include the opening cysteine and the closing phenylalanine or tryptophan. The D gene is left open where the match is weak. Only part of the rows carry a size: once, few, many, or a class if the clone is expanded.

clone size: .; D gene: TRBD1; V gene: TRBV6-4; J gene: TRBJ1-5; CDR3 DNA: TGTGCCAGCAAGGCAGGGGGCTTTCAGCCCCAGCATTTT; CDR3 protein: CASKAGGFQPQHF
clone size: .; D gene: .; V gene: TRBV7-9; J gene: TRBJ1-2; CDR3 DNA: TGTGCCAGCAGGACGGGGACCGAGTATGGCTACACCTTC; CDR3 protein: CASRTGTEYGYTF
clone size: .; D gene: .; V gene: TRBV4-2; J gene: TRBJ2-1; CDR3 DNA: TGTGCCAGCAGCCAAGAGTTTAGGGGCACCATGGGTAATGAGCAGTTCTTC; CDR3 protein: CASSQEFRGTMGNEQFF
clone size: .; D gene: TRBD2; V gene: TRBV9; J gene: TRBJ2-3; CDR3 DNA: TGTGCCAGCAGCGTAGGGATAGCGGGAAGCACAGATACGCAGTATTTT; CDR3 protein: CASSVGIAGSTDTQYF
clone size: .; D gene: .; V gene: TRBV10-1; J gene: TRBJ2-2; CDR3 DNA: TGCGCCAGCAGGGACAGCATTGAGACCGGGGAGCTGTTTTTT; CDR3 protein: CASRDSIETGELFF
clone size: .; D gene: TRBD1; V gene: TRBV29-1; J gene: TRBJ1-1; CDR3 DNA: TGCAGCGGGACAGGGGCGGCCACTGAAGCTTTCTTT; CDR3 protein: CSGTGAATEAFF
clone size: .; D gene: .; V gene: TRBV5-6; J gene: TRBJ2-7; CDR3 DNA: TGTGCCAGCAGCTTGTTTTGGGGTAACGAGCAGTACTTC; CDR3 protein: CASSLFWGNEQYF
clone size: .; D gene: .; V gene: TRBV28; J gene: TRBJ2-1; CDR3 DNA: TGTGCCAGCAGTCATAGGTACAATGAGCAGTTCTTC; CDR3 protein: CASSHRYNEQFF
clone size: once; D gene: .; V gene: TRBV5-8; J gene: TRBJ1-3; CDR3 DNA: TGTGCCAGCAGCTTGGCTCGGGATGGAAACACCATATATTTT; CDR3 protein: CASSLARDGNTIYF
clone size: medium-sized; D gene: .; V gene: TRBV5-1; J gene: TRBJ1-2; CDR3 DNA: TGCGCCAGCAGCTTGGATGCAGGGAGGTCCGATGGCTACACCTTC; CDR3 protein: CASSLDAGRSDGYTF
clone size: once; D gene: TRBD1; V gene: TRBV28; J gene: TRBJ1-6; CDR3 DNA: TGTGCCAGCAGTTTAGTGGGACAGGGATCTTCCAATTCACCCCTCCACTTT; CDR3 protein: CASSLVGQGSSNSPLHF
clone size: .; D gene: .; V gene: TRBV5-5; J gene: TRBJ1-3; CDR3 DNA: TGTGCCAGCAGCCAAACCGCCAGGGTCTCTGGAAACACCATATATTTT; CDR3 protein: CASSQTARVSGNTIYF
clone size: .; D gene: .; V gene: TRBV27; J gene: TRBJ1-3; CDR3 DNA: TGTGCCAGCAGTTTATTAGCCCCTTTTAGGGTGATTGGAAACACCATATATTTT; CDR3 protein: CASSLLAPFRVIGNTIYF
clone size: .; D gene: TRBD1; V gene: TRBV2; J gene: TRBJ1-6; CDR3 DNA: TGTGCCAGCCTCCAGGGGGATGGGTCCTATAATTCACCCCTCCACTTT; CDR3 protein: CASLQGDGSYNSPLHF
clone size: once; D gene: .; V gene: TRBV2; J gene: TRBJ1-1; CDR3 DNA: TGTGCCAGCAGAGAAGGAATTGAAGCTTTCTTT; CDR3 protein: CASREGIEAFF
clone size: .; D gene: TRBD1; V gene: TRBV2; J gene: TRBJ1-4; CDR3 DNA: TGTGCCAGCAGTGATGTCCCGGGACAGGGAGGCTTAAGGGAAAAACTGTTTTTT; CDR3 protein: CASSDVPGQGGLREKLFF
clone size: .; D gene: .; V gene: TRBV5-1; J gene: TRBJ1-2; CDR3 DNA: TGCGCCAGCAGCTTGGATGCCGGTATCAACTATGGCTACACCTTC; CDR3 protein: CASSLDAGINYGYTF
clone size: .; D gene: TRBD1; V gene: TRBV28; J gene: TRBJ1-5; CDR3 DNA: TGTGCCAGCAGGACGGGACAGGGCAACAATCAGCCCCAGCATTTT; CDR3 protein: CASRTGQGNNQPQHF
clone size: .; D gene: .; V gene: TRBV2; J gene: TRBJ1-6; CDR3 DNA: TGTGCCAGCACGAGCCAGAGCTCCTATAATTCACCCCTCCACTTT; CDR3 protein: CASTSQSSYNSPLHF
clone size: .; D gene: .; V gene: TRBV19; J gene: TRBJ2-7; CDR3 DNA: TGTGCCAGTAGTATGGCTGTTTCCGGGCTGAGGGCGGGGGAGCAGTACTTC; CDR3 protein: CASSMAVSGLRAGEQYF
clone size: once; D gene: .; V gene: TRBV7-9; J gene: TRBJ2-5; CDR3 DNA: TGTGCCAGCAGCTTAGGTGGCCAGCAGCCAGAGACCCAGTACTTC; CDR3 protein: CASSLGGQQPETQYF
clone size: few; D gene: .; V gene: TRBV30; J gene: TRBJ1-1; CDR3 DNA: TGTGCCTGGAGTGTAATTCTGAACACTGAAGCTTTCTTT; CDR3 protein: CAWSVILNTEAFF
clone size: .; D gene: .; V gene: TRBV19; J gene: TRBJ2-6; CDR3 DNA: TGTGCCAGTAGGACAGGTGGCTCTGGGGCCAACGTCCTGACTTTC; CDR3 protein: CASRTGGSGANVLTF
clone size: .; D gene: .; V gene: TRBV7-2; J gene: TRBJ2-1; CDR3 DNA: TGTGCCAGCAGCTTGGCGGGACACACTTCCAATGAGCAGTTCTTC; CDR3 protein: CASSLAGHTSNEQFF
clone size: .; D gene: TRBD1; V gene: TRBV28; J gene: TRBJ1-2; CDR3 DNA: TGTGCCAGCACTCAAGCAGGGGGAATTGGCGGCTACACCTTC; CDR3 protein: CASTQAGGIGGYTF
clone size: .; D gene: .; V gene: TRBV7-9; J gene: TRBJ1-2; CDR3 DNA: TGTGCCAGCAGCTTAGATCTGGGTGGACTGTATGGCTACACCTTC; CDR3 protein: CASSLDLGGLYGYTF
clone size: .; D gene: .; V gene: TRBV7-2; J gene: TRBJ2-7; CDR3 DNA: TGTGCCAGCAGCTTCGCAGGGGTCCCCTACGAGCAGTACTTC; CDR3 protein: CASSFAGVPYEQYF
clone size: .; D gene: .; V gene: TRBV5-5; J gene: TRBJ2-6; CDR3 DNA: TGTGCCAGCAGCTCCTCCCTTCCCGTCCTGACTTTC; CDR3 protein: CASSSSLPVLTF
clone size: once; D gene: .; V gene: TRBV19; J gene: TRBJ1-2; CDR3 DNA: TGTGCCAGTAGACCCTTCTCGTGGGGTAACTATGGCTACACCTTC; CDR3 protein: CASRPFSWGNYGYTF